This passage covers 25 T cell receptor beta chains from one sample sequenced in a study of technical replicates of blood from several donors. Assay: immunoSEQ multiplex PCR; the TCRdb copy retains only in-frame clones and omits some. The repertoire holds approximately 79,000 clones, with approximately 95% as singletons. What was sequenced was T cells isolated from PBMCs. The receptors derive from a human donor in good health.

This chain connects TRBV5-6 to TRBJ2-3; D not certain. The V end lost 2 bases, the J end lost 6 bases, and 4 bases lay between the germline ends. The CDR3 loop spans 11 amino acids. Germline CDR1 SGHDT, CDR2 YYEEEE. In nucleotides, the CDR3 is TGTGCCAGCAGCTTTCAGGATACGCAGTATTTT. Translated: CASSFQDTQYF. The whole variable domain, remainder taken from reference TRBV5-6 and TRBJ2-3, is DAGVTQSPTHLIKTRGQQVTLRCSPKSGHDTVSWYQQALGQGPQFIFQYYEEEERQRGNFPDRFSGHQFPNYSSELNVNALLLGDSALYLCASSFQDTQYFGPGTRLTVL.

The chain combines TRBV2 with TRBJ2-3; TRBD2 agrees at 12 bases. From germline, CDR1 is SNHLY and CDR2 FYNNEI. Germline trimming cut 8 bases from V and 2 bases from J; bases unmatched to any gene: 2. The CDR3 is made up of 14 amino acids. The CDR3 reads CASWTSGATDTQYF. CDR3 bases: TGTGCCAGCTGGACTAGCGGGGCCACAGATACGCAGTATTTT.

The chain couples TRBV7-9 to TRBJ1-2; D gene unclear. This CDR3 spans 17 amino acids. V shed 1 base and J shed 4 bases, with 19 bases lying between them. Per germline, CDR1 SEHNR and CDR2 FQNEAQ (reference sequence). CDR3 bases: TGTGCCAGCAGCTTAGGGGCCCGCGGAGGGAGTCGCTATGGCTACACCTTC. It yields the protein CASSLGARGGSRYGYTF.

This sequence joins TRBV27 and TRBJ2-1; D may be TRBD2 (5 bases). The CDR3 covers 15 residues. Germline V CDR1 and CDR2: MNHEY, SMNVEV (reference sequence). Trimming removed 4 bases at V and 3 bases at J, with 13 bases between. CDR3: CASSSILGRYNEQFF. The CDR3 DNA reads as TGTGCCAGCAGTTCAATACTAGGGCGCTACAATGAGCAGTTCTTC.

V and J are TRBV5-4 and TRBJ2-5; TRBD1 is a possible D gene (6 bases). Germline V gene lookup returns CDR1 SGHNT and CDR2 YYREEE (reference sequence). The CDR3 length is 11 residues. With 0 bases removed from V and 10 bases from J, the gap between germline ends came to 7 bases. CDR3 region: CASSLGRGQYF. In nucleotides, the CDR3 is TGTGCCAGCAGCTTGGGCAGGGGCCAGTACTTC.

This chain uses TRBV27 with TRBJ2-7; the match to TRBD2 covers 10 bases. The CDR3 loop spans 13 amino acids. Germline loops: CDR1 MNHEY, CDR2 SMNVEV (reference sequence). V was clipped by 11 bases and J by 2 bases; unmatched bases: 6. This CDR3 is CASGAGGTYEQYF. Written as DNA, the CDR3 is TGTGCCTCCGGAGCGGGAGGGACCTACGAGCAGTACTTC.

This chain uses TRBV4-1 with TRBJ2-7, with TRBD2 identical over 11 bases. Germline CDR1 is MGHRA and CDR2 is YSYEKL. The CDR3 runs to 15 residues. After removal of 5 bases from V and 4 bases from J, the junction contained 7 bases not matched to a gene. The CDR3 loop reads CASSAPTSGTYEQYF. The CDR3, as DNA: TGCGCCAGCAGCGCACCGACTAGCGGGACTTACGAGCAGTACTTC.

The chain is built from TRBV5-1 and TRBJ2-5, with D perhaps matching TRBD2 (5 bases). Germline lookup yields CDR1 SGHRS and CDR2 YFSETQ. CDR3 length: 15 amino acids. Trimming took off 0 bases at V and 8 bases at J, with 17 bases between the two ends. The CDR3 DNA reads TGCGCCAGCAGCTTGGGGTTGAGGGTCGAGGACACCCAGTACTTC. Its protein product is CASSLGLRVEDTQYF. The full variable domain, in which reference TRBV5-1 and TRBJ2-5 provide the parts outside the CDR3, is KAGVTQTPRYLIKTRGQQVTLSCSPISGHRSVSWYQQTPGQGLQFLFEYFSETQRNKGNFPGRFSGRQFSNSRSEMNVSTLELGDSALYLCASSLGLRVEDTQYFGPGTRLLVL.

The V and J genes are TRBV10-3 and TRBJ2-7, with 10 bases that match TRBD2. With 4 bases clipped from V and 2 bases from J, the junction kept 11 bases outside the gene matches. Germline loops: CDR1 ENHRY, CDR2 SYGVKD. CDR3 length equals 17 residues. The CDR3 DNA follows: TGTGCCATCAGTGTCTCCTCCTTAGCGGGAGGTACCTACGAGCAGTACTTC. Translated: CAISVSSLAGGTYEQYF.

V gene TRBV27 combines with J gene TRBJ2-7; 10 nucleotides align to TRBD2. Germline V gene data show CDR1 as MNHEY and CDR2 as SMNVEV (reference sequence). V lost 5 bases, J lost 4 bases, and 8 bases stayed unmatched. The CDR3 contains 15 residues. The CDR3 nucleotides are TGTGCCAGCAGTCCAGGACTAGCGGCCCTTTACGAGCAGTACTTC. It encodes CASSPGLAALYEQYF.

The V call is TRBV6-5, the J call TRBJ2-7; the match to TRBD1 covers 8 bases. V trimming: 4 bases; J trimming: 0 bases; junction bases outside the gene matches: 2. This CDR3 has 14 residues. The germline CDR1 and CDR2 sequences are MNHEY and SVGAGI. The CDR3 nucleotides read TGTGCCAGCAGTTCACAGGGGGGCTCCTACGAGCAGTACTTC. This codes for CASSSQGGSYEQYF.

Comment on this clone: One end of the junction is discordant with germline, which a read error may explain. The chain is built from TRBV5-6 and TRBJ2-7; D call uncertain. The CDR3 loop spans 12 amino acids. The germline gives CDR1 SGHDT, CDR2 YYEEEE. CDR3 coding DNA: TGTGCCAGCAGCTATAGCTCCTACAAGCAGTACTTC. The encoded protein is CASSYSSYKQYF.

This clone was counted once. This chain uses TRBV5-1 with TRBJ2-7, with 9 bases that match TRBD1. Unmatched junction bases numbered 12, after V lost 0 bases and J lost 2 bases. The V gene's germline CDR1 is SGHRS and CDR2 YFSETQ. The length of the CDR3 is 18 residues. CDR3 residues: CASSLVGGTGFGTYEQYF. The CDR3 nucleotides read TGCGCCAGCAGCTTGGTTGGCGGGACAGGGTTTGGTACCTACGAGCAGTACTTC. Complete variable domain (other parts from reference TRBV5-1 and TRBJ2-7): KAGVTQTPRYLIKTRGQQVTLSCSPISGHRSVSWYQQTPGQGLQFLFEYFSETQRNKGNFPGRFSGRQFSNSRSEMNVSTLELGDSALYLCASSLVGGTGFGTYEQYFGPGTRLTVT.

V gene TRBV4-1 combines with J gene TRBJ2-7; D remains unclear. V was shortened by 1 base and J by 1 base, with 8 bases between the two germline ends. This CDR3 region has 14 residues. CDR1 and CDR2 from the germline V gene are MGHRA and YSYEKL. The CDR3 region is CASSQVDSSYEQYF. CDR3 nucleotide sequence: TGCGCCAGCAGCCAAGTCGACTCGTCCTACGAGCAGTACTTC.

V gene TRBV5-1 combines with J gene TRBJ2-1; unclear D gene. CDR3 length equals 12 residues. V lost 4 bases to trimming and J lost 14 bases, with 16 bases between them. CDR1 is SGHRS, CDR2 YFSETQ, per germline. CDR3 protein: CASSGQKVGEFF. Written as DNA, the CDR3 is TGCGCCAGCAGCGGGCAAAAAGTGGGCGAGTTCTTC.

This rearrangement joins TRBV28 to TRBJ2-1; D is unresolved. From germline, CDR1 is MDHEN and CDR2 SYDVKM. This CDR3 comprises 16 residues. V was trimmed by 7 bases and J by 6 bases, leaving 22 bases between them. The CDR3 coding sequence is TGTGCCAGCATTTCGACTCAAGATCCGCTCCCCAATGAGCAGTTCTTC. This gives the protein CASISTQDPLPNEQFF.

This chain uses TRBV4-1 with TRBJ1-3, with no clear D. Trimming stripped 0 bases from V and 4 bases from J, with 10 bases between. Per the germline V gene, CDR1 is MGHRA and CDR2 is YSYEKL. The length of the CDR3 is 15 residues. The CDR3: CASSQDGEMGNTIYF. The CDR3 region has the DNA TGCGCCAGCAGCCAAGATGGAGAGATGGGAAACACCATATATTTT.

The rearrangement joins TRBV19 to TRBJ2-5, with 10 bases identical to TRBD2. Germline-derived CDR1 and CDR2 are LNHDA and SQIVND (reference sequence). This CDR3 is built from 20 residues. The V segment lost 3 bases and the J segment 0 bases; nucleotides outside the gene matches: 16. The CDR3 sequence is CASSIASSGGPGGYQETQYF. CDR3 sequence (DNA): TGTGCCAGTAGTATTGCGAGTAGCGGGGGGCCTGGGGGTTACCAAGAGACCCAGTACTTC.

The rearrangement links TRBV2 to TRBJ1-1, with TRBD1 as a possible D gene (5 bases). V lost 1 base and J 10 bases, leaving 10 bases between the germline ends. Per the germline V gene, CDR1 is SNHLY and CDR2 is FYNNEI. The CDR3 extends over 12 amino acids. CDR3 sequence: CASSEGIRGAFF. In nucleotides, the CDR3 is TGTGCCAGCAGTGAAGGTATAAGGGGAGCTTTCTTT.

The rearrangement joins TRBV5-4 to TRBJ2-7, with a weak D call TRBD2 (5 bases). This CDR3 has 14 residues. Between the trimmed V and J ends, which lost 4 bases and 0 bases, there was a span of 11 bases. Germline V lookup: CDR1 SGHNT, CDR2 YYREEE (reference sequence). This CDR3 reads CASSPVGNSYEQYF. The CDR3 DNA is TGTGCCAGCAGCCCAGTCGGGAACTCCTACGAGCAGTACTTC. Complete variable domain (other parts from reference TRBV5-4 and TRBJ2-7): ETGVTQSPTHLIKTRGQQVTLRCSSQSGHNTVSWYQQALGQGPQFIFQYYREEENGRGNFPPRFSGLQFPNYSSELNVNALELDDSALYLCASSPVGNSYEQYFGPGTRLTVT.

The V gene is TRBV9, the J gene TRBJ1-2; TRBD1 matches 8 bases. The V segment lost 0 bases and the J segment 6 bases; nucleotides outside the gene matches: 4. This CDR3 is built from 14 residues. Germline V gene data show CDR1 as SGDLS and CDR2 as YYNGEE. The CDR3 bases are TGTGCCAGCAGCGTAGAGGGGACAGGCCATGGCTACACCTTC. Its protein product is CASSVEGTGHGYTF.

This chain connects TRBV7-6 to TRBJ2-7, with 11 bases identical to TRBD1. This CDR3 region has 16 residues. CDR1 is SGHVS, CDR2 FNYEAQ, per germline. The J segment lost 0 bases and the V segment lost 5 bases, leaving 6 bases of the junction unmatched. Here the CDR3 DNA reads TGTGCCAGCAGCCCAGGACAGGGGGCAAGCTCCTACGAGCAGTACTTC. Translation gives CASSPGQGASSYEQYF.

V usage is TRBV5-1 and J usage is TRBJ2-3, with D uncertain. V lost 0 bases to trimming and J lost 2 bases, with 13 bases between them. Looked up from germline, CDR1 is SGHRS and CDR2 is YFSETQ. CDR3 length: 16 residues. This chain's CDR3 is CASSLELALITDTQYF. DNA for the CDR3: TGCGCCAGCAGCTTGGAGTTGGCCCTTATCACAGATACGCAGTATTTT.

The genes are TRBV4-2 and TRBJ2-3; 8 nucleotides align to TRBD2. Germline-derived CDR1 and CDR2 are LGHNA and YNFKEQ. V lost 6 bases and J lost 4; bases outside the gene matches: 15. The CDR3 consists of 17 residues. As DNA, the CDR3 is TGTGCCAGCAGAACTAGCGAACCCAGCGGGAGATCAGATACGCAGTATTTT. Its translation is CASRTSEPSGRSDTQYF.

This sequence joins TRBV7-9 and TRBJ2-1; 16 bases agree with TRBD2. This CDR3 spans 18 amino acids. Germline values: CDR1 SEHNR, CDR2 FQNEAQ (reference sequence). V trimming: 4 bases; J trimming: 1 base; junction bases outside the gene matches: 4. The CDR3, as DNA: TGTGCCAGCAGCTGGGGGACTAGCGGGGGGGAGTCCTACAATGAGCAGTTCTTC. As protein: CASSWGTSGGESYNEQFF.